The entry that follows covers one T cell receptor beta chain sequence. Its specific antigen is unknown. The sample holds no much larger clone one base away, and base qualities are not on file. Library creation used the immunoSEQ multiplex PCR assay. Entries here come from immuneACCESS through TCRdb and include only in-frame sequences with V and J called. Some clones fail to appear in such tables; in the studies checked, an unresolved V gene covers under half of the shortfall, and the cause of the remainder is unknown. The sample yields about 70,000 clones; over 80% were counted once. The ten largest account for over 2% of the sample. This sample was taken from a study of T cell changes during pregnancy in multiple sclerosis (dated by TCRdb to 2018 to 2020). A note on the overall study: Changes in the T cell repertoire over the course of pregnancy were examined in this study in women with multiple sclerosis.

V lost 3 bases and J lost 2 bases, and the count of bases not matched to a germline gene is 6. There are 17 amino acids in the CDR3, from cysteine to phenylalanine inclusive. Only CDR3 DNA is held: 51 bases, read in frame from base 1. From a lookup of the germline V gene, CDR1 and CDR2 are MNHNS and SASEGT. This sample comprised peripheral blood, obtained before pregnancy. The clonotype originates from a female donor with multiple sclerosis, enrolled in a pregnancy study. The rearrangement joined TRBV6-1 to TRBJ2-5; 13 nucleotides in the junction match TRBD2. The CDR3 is CASSDGLAGVWQETQYF. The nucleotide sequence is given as TGTGCCAGCAGTGACGGACTAGCGGGAGTATGGCAAGAGACCCAGTACTTC.